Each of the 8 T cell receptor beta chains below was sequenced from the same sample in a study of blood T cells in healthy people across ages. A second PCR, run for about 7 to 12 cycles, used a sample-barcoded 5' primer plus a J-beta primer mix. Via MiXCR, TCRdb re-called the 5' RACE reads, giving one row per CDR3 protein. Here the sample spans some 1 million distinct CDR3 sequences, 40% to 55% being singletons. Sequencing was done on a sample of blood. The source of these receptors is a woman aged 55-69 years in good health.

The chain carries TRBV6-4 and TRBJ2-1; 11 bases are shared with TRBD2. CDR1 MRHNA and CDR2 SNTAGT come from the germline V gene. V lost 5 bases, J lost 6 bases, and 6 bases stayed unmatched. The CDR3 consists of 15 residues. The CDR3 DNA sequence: TGTGCCAGCAGTTATCTAGCGGGAGGTGGCAATGAGCAGTTCTTC. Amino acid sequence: CASSYLAGGGNEQFF.

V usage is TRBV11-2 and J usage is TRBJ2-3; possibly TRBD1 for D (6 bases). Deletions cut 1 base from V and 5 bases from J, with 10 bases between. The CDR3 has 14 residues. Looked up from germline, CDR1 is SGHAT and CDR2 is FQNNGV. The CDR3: CASSLGTGRDTQYF. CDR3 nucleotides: TGTGCCAGCAGCTTAGGTACAGGGAGAGATACGCAGTATTTT. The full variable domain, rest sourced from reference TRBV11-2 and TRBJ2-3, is EAGVAQSPRYKIIEKRQSVAFWCNPISGHATLYWYQQILGQGPKLLIQFQNNGVVDDSQLPKDRFSAERLKGVDSTLKIQPAKLEDSAVYLCASSLGTGRDTQYFGPGTRLTVL.

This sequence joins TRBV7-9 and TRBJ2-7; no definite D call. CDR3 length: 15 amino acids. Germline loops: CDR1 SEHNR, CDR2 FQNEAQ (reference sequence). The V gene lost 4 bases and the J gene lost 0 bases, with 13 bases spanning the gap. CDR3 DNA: TGTGCCAGCAGCTCAGCCGGGCTACGCTCCTACGAGCAGTACTTC. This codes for CASSSAGLRSYEQYF.

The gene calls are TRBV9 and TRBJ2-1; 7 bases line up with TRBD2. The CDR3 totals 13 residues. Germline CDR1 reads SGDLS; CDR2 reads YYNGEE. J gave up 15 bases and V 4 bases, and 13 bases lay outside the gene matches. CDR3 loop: CASSFRQAGALFF. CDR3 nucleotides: TGTGCCAGCAGCTTCCGTCAGGCGGGAGCTCTGTTCTTC.

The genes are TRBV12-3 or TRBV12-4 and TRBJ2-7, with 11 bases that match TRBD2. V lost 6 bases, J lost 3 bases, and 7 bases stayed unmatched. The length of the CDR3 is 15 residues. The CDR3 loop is CASRDRTSGYYEQYF. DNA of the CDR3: TGTGCCAGCAGGGACAGGACTAGCGGGTACTACGAGCAGTACTTC.

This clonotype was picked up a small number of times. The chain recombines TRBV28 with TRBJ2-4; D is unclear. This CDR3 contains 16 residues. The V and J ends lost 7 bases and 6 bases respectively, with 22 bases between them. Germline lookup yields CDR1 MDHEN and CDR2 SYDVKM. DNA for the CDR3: TGTGCCAGCACCACAACAGATTTGGGTGTTCGAAACATTCAGTACTTC. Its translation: CASTTTDLGVRNIQYF.

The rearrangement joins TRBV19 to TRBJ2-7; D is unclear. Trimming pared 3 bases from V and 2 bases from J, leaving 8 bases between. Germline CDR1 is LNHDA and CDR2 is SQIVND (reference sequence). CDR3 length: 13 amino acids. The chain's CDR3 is CASSMRTAYEQYF. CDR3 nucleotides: TGTGCCAGTAGTATGAGAACTGCCTACGAGCAGTACTTC.

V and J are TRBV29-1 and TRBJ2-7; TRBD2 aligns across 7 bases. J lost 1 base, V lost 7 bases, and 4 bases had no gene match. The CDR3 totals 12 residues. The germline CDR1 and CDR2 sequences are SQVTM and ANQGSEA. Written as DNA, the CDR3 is TGCAGCGCTGGGACTACTTCCTACGAGCAGTACTTC. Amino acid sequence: CSAGTTSYEQYF.